The rows below give T cell receptor beta chains drawn from one sample of a study of shared clonotypes between healthy human individuals. Assay used: immunoSEQ multiplex PCR; TCRdb lists only in-frame clones, some missing. The sample records roughly 96,000 clones, about 45% being singletons. Sequencing was carried out using PBMCs. Receptors originate from a woman between 40 and 50 years old in good health. Some clones in this sample may be carry-over from other donors' samples. Each CDR3 is given with its conserved first and last residue. A D gene is named only where the DNA matches it firmly. Rows may omit the clone size; those that give it use once, few, many or a size class.

>many|NA|TRBV13|TRBJ2-5
TGTGCCAGCAGCCAGACCTTTGTGGAGACCCAGTACTTC
CASSQTFVETQYF
>NA|NA|TRBV5-1|TRBJ2-7
TGCGCCAGCAGCTTATCATCCGAAACCTACGAGCAGTACTTC
CASSLSSETYEQYF
>few|NA|TRBV29-1|TRBJ1-1
TGCAGCGTTGTGATGAACACTGAAGCTTTCTTT
CSVVMNTEAFF
>many|NA|TRBV29-1|TRBJ2-3
TGCAGCGTTGGTCTGGGGGAGGACCAGACAGATACGCAGTATTTT
CSVGLGEDQTDTQYF
>NA|NA|TRBV28|TRBJ1-1
TGTGCCAGCAGTTTATTGGGCAGAGAAGCTTTCTTT
CASSLLGREAFF
>many|NA|TRBV7-9|TRBJ1-3
TGTGCCAGCACACCCGTGGAGGGTGGCAGGCGGTTAACCATATATTTT
CASTPVEGGRRLTIYF
>many|TRBD2|TRBV6-4|TRBJ2-3
TGTGCCAGCAGTGACGGACTAGCGGGAGGGCCGGATACGCAGTATTTT
CASSDGLAGGPDTQYF
>once|TRBD1|TRBV5-6|TRBJ2-7
TGTGCCAGCAGCTTGGGGACAGGGAAACACTACTTC
CASSLGTGKHYF
>NA|TRBD1|TRBV5-4|TRBJ2-7
TGTGCCAGCAGCTTGGCCGGACAGGGGCTCTACTTC
CASSLAGQGLYF
>NA|NA|TRBV30|TRBJ2-7
TGTGCCTGGATTCAGAGGGAGGCGGGGGAGCAGTACTTC
CAWIQREAGEQYF
>NA|NA|TRBV6-1|TRBJ1-5
TGTGCCAGCAGTGTAGGGGGTAGCAATCAGCCCCAGCATTTT
CASSVGGSNQPQHF